The following is a T cell receptor (beta chain) sequence with its context. This entry belongs to a study of blood T cell repertoires in COVID-19. Study overall: Acute-phase and convalescent COVID-19 samples originated in the United States, Italy and Spain. In each case, the material was cDNA or gDNA derived from T cells, B-cell-depleted T cells, or PBMCs.

Per the original data handling: How many nucleated cells were present was estimated from reference gene primer amplification. Sequencing used immunoSEQ multiplex PCR; TCRdb keeps in-frame clones, though not all of them. V and J calls and clone size are those listed in that table; D and trimming were worked out from the DNA. The sample holds about 120,000 clones; about 84% are singletons and the top ten take 3.5% to 4.5%. In germline, CDR1 is SGHAT, CDR2 FQDESV (reference sequence). Trimming took 5 bases from V and 6 from J; bases not matched to a gene: 8. The CDR3 totals 15 residues. The gene calls are TRBV11-1 and TRBJ1-2; 11 bases line up with TRBD1. The clonotype originates from a man in his 60s with acute or convalescent COVID-19. The sample was peripheral blood. The CDR3 here is CASSPYRTGGHGYTF. The CDR3 DNA reads TGTGCCAGCAGCCCGTATCGGACAGGGGGCCATGGCTACACCTTC.